These T cell receptor beta chains were read from a single sample in a study of shared clonotypes between healthy human individuals. Sequencing used immunoSEQ multiplex PCR; TCRdb keeps in-frame clones, though not all of them. Among about 1,800,000 clones listed, approximately 94% were seen once. The specimen was naive CD8+ T cells sorted from blood. These receptor sequences come from a man aged 18 to 29 in good health. CDR3s leave out the opening cysteine and the closing phenylalanine or tryptophan.

v_call	j_call	cdr3_aa
TRBV6-6	TRBJ1-5	ASSLNQPQH
TRBV20-1	TRBJ2-7	SAGAGEQY
TRBV28	TRBJ2-7	ASRTGTASTYEQY
TRBV27	TRBJ1-2	ASSLLRDRSYGYT
TRBV7-9	TRBJ2-7	ASTGTGRGEQY
TRBV11-2	TRBJ2-1	ASRPGGASYNEQF
TRBV7-7	TRBJ2-5	ASSSRLQETQY
TRBV19	TRBJ2-3	ASRTGGWIDTQY
TRBV6-1	TRBJ2-2	ASSEFGGLGTGELF
TRBV6-1	TRBJ1-4	VSSDGPGLNEKLF
TRBV6-4	TRBJ1-6	ASSDKVNSPLH
TRBV28	TRBJ2-3	ASSMGGPTDTQY
TRBV2	TRBJ2-7	ASTEQY
TRBV4-3	TRBJ1-6	ASSQGDSSYNSPLH
TRBV4-3	TRBJ2-7	ASSQSGSYEQY
TRBV7-2	TRBJ2-5	ASTSGLAGGETQY
TRBV5-6	TRBJ2-5	ASSPGLLQETQY
TRBV27	TRBJ1-2	ASSLSPLEGTGYT
TRBV5-6	TRBJ2-7	ASSSAGTRGYEQY
TRBV28	TRBJ1-1	ASSFTGAWGEAF
TRBV27	TRBJ2-7	ASSPPSGSYEQY
TRBV4-3	TRBJ2-1	ASSFSGTGFDEQF
TRBV27	TRBJ2-2	ASSSLGTGELF
TRBV4-1	TRBJ1-5	ASSQEGTPWSGQPQH
TRBV13	TRBJ1-1	ASSLFGTLNTEAF
TRBV4-2	TRBJ1-6	ASSQDVRQGLGDNSPLH
TRBV30	TRBJ2-7	AWSGTGVSGSYEQY
TRBV7-9	TRBJ2-7	ASSVRQGGITYEQY
TRBV6-1	TRBJ2-3	ASSYPDTQY
TRBV7-9	TRBJ2-7	ASSSGTSGRSSYEQY
TRBV2	TRBJ1-2	ASQDGRRRGYT
TRBV15	TRBJ1-6	ATSSDRAYNSPLH
TRBV27	TRBJ2-5	ASGQGAPETQY
TRBV18	TRBJ2-7	ASSPTGVTYEQY
TRBV28	TRBJ2-7	ASRGDRAYEQY
TRBV9	TRBJ2-7	ASSIHEFGTETYEQY
TRBV6-5	TRBJ2-5	ASSYGIQETQY
TRBV29-1	TRBJ2-1	SVEGDRDHAFTYNEQF
TRBV15	TRBJ2-3	ATSRDAGGPTDTQY
TRBV7-6	TRBJ2-7	ASSLEGGGTFYEQY
TRBV4-3	TRBJ2-5	ASGRAGGPEETQY
TRBV27	TRBJ2-7	ASSFNSPYEQY
TRBV30	TRBJ2-3	AWSVKREGTDTQY
TRBV7-9	TRBJ2-2	ASSLVRDFTGELF
TRBV6-5	TRBJ1-2	ASIDPGTNYGYT
TRBV28	TRBJ1-2	ASSQPTGDGYT
TRBV11-2	TRBJ1-4	ASSLAGQGEKLF
TRBV4-2	TRBJ2-7	ASSQDLGYPEQY
TRBV6-5	TRBJ2-7	ASSYFGTGDEQY
TRBV6-1	TRBJ2-7	ASSPRQFPYEQY
TRBV10-1	TRBJ2-7	ASSERTGEHEQY
TRBV30	TRBJ1-5	AWSVATDSNQPQH
TRBV29-1	TRBJ1-3	SVEGTADSSGNTIY
TRBV27	TRBJ1-4	ASTRGTDSNEKLF
TRBV9	TRBJ2-5	ASSVYGGAGETQY
TRBV9	TRBJ2-2	ASSVPASGMGTGELF
TRBV9	TRBJ1-4	ASSPYMGFSELF
TRBV5-6	TRBJ1-2	ASSFSYGDGYT
TRBV27	TRBJ2-7	ASSLGTSGAYEQY
TRBV11-2	TRBJ1-1	ASGLPRGRGLTEAF